The rows below give T cell receptor beta chains drawn from one sample of a study of siplizumab effects on memory and regulatory T cells. Produced via immunoSEQ multiplex PCR; TCRdb's table is partial and in-frame only. This sample has about 110,000 clones, with 92% found just once. The sequencing input was CD4+ T cells sorted from blood. Every receptor here comes from a human donor in good health. Both conserved end residues are part of each CDR3. The order of the fields is CDR3 DNA, CDR3 protein, V gene, J gene, D gene, clone size. A D gene is named only where the DNA matches it firmly. Clone size is given for some rows only: seen once, a few or many times, or a class if the clone is expanded.

DNA: TGCGCCAGCAGTGAGTCTGAGGGCATGGGCTACACCTTC
CDR3: CASSESEGMGYTF
V: TRBV10-1
J: TRBJ1-2
D: NA
size: NA

DNA: TGTGCCAGCAGTGAATCCCGCCCTTGGGGGTTAGTTGGCTACACCTTC
CDR3: CASSESRPWGLVGYTF
V: TRBV25-1
J: TRBJ1-2
D: NA
size: NA

DNA: TGTGCCAGCGTTAAGACAGGGGAAGGCGAGCAGTACTTC
CDR3: CASVKTGEGEQYF
V: TRBV6-5
J: TRBJ2-7
D: TRBD1
size: NA

DNA: TGTGCCAGCAGCCAAGACGGACTAGCGGGGGGCTACGAGCAGTACTTC
CDR3: CASSQDGLAGGYEQYF
V: TRBV4-2
J: TRBJ2-7
D: TRBD2
size: NA

DNA: TGTGCCAGCAGCACCTTCCGGGACAGGGAGGGGTCTGAAGCTTTCTTT
CDR3: CASSTFRDREGSEAFF
V: TRBV7-9
J: TRBJ1-1
D: TRBD1
size: NA

DNA: TGTGCCAGCAGCTCCCGACAGACCGGGGAGCTGTTTTTT
CDR3: CASSSRQTGELFF
V: TRBV7-9
J: TRBJ2-2
D: NA
size: NA

DNA: TGTGCCAGTAGTATAGAACGGTATGGTGGCTACACCTTC
CDR3: CASSIERYGGYTF
V: TRBV19
J: TRBJ1-2
D: NA
size: once

DNA: TGTGCCAGCAGCTTGGACAGGGGGTTGGATAGCTATGGCTACACCTTC
CDR3: CASSLDRGLDSYGYTF
V: TRBV7-9
J: TRBJ1-2
D: TRBD1
size: NA

DNA: TGCGCCAGCAGCCACCAAAAAGGGACACCGTACGAGCAGTACTTC
CDR3: CASSHQKGTPYEQYF
V: TRBV4-1
J: TRBJ2-7
D: NA
size: NA

DNA: TGTGCCAGCATGCTACTAGCGGGAGCCGAGACCCAGTACTTC
CDR3: CASMLLAGAETQYF
V: TRBV2
J: TRBJ2-5
D: TRBD2
size: NA

DNA: TGTGCCAGCAGTAGTCTAGCGATTAGCTACGAGCAGTACTTC
CDR3: CASSSLAISYEQYF
V: TRBV25-1
J: TRBJ2-7
D: NA
size: NA

DNA: TGTGCCAGCTCACTTCAGGGGGTTAGTAGCTATGGCTACACCTTC
CDR3: CASSLQGVSSYGYTF
V: TRBV18
J: TRBJ1-2
D: TRBD1
size: once

DNA: TGTGCCAGCAGCTTCAGGTGGACTAGCGGGAGGAAAGAGACCCAGTACTTC
CDR3: CASSFRWTSGRKETQYF
V: TRBV5-8
J: TRBJ2-5
D: TRBD2
size: NA

DNA: TGTGCCAGCAGCTTATTTGCGGCAGGACGGAGTCAGGAGACCCAGTACTTC
CDR3: CASSLFAAGRSQETQYF
V: TRBV11-2
J: TRBJ2-5
D: NA
size: NA

DNA: TGTGCCAGCAGGGGGGACAGTACGTCTAAAGAGACCCAGTACTTC
CDR3: CASRGDSTSKETQYF
V: TRBV2
J: TRBJ2-5
D: TRBD1
size: NA

DNA: TGTGCCAGCAGCTTGTTCTTAGCTTCCTACGAGCAGTACTTC
CDR3: CASSLFLASYEQYF
V: TRBV5-4
J: TRBJ2-7
D: NA
size: NA

DNA: TGTGCCAGCAGCGTCCGAGCGGGAGTTCCAGATACGCAGTATTTT
CDR3: CASSVRAGVPDTQYF
V: TRBV9
J: TRBJ2-3
D: TRBD2
size: NA

DNA: TGTGCCAGCAGCTATAACAGGGGGTTGGAGACCCAGTACTTC
CDR3: CASSYNRGLETQYF
V: TRBV7-2
J: TRBJ2-5
D: TRBD1
size: NA

DNA: TGTGCCAGCAGACAGCGGGGGGGGACTAATGAAAAACTGTTTTTT
CDR3: CASRQRGGTNEKLFF
V: TRBV7-2
J: TRBJ1-4
D: NA
size: NA

DNA: TGTGCCAGCAGCCCGGGGACAGGGCAACAGCCCCAGCATTTT
CDR3: CASSPGTGQQPQHF
V: TRBV2
J: TRBJ1-5
D: TRBD1
size: NA

DNA: TGTGCCAGCAGCTTCGGAGGGGTCGCGTACGAGCAGTACTTC
CDR3: CASSFGGVAYEQYF
V: TRBV7-9
J: TRBJ2-7
D: NA
size: NA

DNA: TGTGCCAGCTCACCTGAAGACAGGGCAGGCGCCGGGGAGCTGTTTTTT
CDR3: CASSPEDRAGAGELFF
V: TRBV18
J: TRBJ2-2
D: TRBD1
size: NA

DNA: TGCGCCAGCAGCTACTCGGGTCAGAACACCGGGGAGCTGTTTTTT
CDR3: CASSYSGQNTGELFF
V: TRBV5-1
J: TRBJ2-2
D: NA
size: NA

DNA: TGCGCCAGCAGTCCCGGTCGGGGTGGCTATGGCTACACCTTC
CDR3: CASSPGRGGYGYTF
V: TRBV5-1
J: TRBJ1-2
D: NA
size: NA

DNA: TGTGCCAGCAGCCCCGAAACCGGGACAATTAACACTGAAGCTTTCTTT
CDR3: CASSPETGTINTEAFF
V: TRBV9
J: TRBJ1-1
D: NA
size: NA

DNA: TGTGCCAGCTCACCCCCTTCCATGACGGATTCACCCCTCCACTTT
CDR3: CASSPPSMTDSPLHF
V: TRBV18
J: TRBJ1-6
D: NA
size: NA

DNA: TGTGCCAGCAGCGCAGGGACTAGCGCAGGTACGCAGTATTTT
CDR3: CASSAGTSAGTQYF
V: TRBV9
J: TRBJ2-3
D: TRBD2
size: NA

DNA: TGTGCCAGCAGCTTGGGGACAGCGAACACTGAAGCTTTCTTT
CDR3: CASSLGTANTEAFF
V: TRBV5-4
J: TRBJ1-1
D: NA
size: NA

DNA: TGTGCTAGTGGTTTGGTACTAGGGACAGGGTTTTTTCGGGACACTGAAGCTTTCTTT
CDR3: CASGLVLGTGFFRDTEAFF
V: TRBV12-5
J: TRBJ1-1
D: TRBD1
size: NA

DNA: TGTGCCAGTAGTATAGCTCCCGGGAGCTCCTACGAGCAGTACTTC
CDR3: CASSIAPGSSYEQYF
V: TRBV19
J: TRBJ2-7
D: NA
size: NA

DNA: TGTGCCACCAGAGATGCAGGGTATGAGGGCTACACCTTC
CDR3: CATRDAGYEGYTF
V: TRBV15
J: TRBJ1-2
D: NA
size: NA

DNA: TGTGCCAGCAGCCCCCGCGGTCAGCGGGGGTTACTCTTC
CDR3: CASSPRGQRGLLF
V: TRBV7-2
J: TRBJ2-1
D: TRBD2
size: NA

DNA: TGTGCCAGCGGCTCACTAGCGGGAGAGATGGGCGAGCAGTACTTC
CDR3: CASGSLAGEMGEQYF
V: TRBV27
J: TRBJ2-7
D: TRBD2
size: NA

DNA: TGTGCCAGCAGCTACCGCCCAACCGGGGAGCTGTTTTTT
CDR3: CASSYRPTGELFF
V: TRBV11-3
J: TRBJ2-2
D: NA
size: NA

DNA: TGTGCCAGCAGGACACGACGAGGGTCCTACGAGCAGTACTTC
CDR3: CASRTRRGSYEQYF
V: TRBV5-8
J: TRBJ2-7
D: NA
size: NA

DNA: TGTGCCAGCTCAGATTGGGCGAGCCAAGAGACCCAGTACTTC
CDR3: CASSDWASQETQYF
V: TRBV18
J: TRBJ2-5
D: NA
size: NA

DNA: TGCGCCAGCCGGGAGCAGGGGGAGACCCAGTACTTC
CDR3: CASREQGETQYF
V: TRBV5-1
J: TRBJ2-5
D: NA
size: NA

DNA: TGTGCCAGCAGGCTGGAGACCCAGTACTTC
CDR3: CASRLETQYF
V: TRBV2
J: TRBJ2-5
D: NA
size: NA

DNA: TGCGCCAGCCGGACAGGGATGAACACTGAAGCTTTCTTT
CDR3: CASRTGMNTEAFF
V: TRBV5-1
J: TRBJ1-1
D: TRBD1
size: NA

DNA: TGTGCCAGCAGCACCGGGACAGAATCCTACGAGCAGTACTTC
CDR3: CASSTGTESYEQYF
V: TRBV9
J: TRBJ2-7
D: TRBD1
size: NA

DNA: TGTGCCTGGAGTCGGCAGGGGAGTAAATTCGGGCAGTACTTC
CDR3: CAWSRQGSKFGQYF
V: TRBV30
J: TRBJ2-7
D: NA
size: NA

DNA: TGTGCCACTCGGACAGCACGCAATCCAAAATCCTACAATGAGCAGTTCTTC
CDR3: CATRTARNPKSYNEQFF
V: TRBV10-3
J: TRBJ2-1
D: NA
size: NA

DNA: TGTGCCAGCAGCCCCCGACTAGGTAGAATCGACGAGCAGTACTTC
CDR3: CASSPRLGRIDEQYF
V: TRBV11-3
J: TRBJ2-7
D: NA
size: once

DNA: TGTGCCAGTAGTCCCTCGGGAGTCAGACAGCCCCAGCATTTT
CDR3: CASSPSGVRQPQHF
V: TRBV19
J: TRBJ1-5
D: NA
size: NA

DNA: TGTGCCAGCAGTTTGGCGAATAATGAAAAACTGTTTTTT
CDR3: CASSLANNEKLFF
V: TRBV27
J: TRBJ1-4
D: NA
size: NA

DNA: TGTGCCAGCTGCTCCCAGGCCCTCGGGGAGCAGTACTTC
CDR3: CASCSQALGEQYF
V: TRBV6-1
J: TRBJ2-7
D: NA
size: NA

DNA: TGCGCCAGCAGCTTACAGGGGATGGTAGGCTACACCTTC
CDR3: CASSLQGMVGYTF
V: TRBV5-1
J: TRBJ1-2
D: TRBD1
size: few

DNA: TGCAGCGGTTCGGGACTAGCGGGAGCTTATGAGCAGTTCTTC
CDR3: CSGSGLAGAYEQFF
V: TRBV29-1
J: TRBJ2-1
D: TRBD2
size: NA

DNA: TGCGCCAGCAGCCTCACCCCGGGACTAGCGGGAGTAGAGACCCAGTACTTC
CDR3: CASSLTPGLAGVETQYF
V: TRBV5-1
J: TRBJ2-5
D: TRBD2
size: NA

DNA: TGCGCCAGCAGCGCCACCGGGACAGGGACCTACGAGCAGTACTTC
CDR3: CASSATGTGTYEQYF
V: TRBV5-1
J: TRBJ2-7
D: TRBD1
size: few